This T cell receptor beta chain was observed in a study of blood T cell repertoires in COVID-19. In the authors' workflow: How many nucleated cells were present was estimated from reference gene primer amplification. TCRdb keeps only in-frame clones here, not all; method: immunoSEQ multiplex PCR. Clone size and V and J calls were adopted from that table, with D and trimming inferred from the DNA. The data hold about 350,000 clones, with 89% observed a single time. The germline gives CDR1 SEHNR, CDR2 FQNEAQ (reference sequence). CDR3 length: 18 residues. Trimming took off 2 bases at V and 8 bases at J, with 22 bases between the two ends.

Sequencing input: peripheral blood. This sequence joins TRBV7-9 and TRBJ1-6; D is ambiguous. The sequence was collected from a woman in her sixties with COVID-19, enrolled during active disease. The CDR3 DNA follows: TGTGCCAGCAGCTTAAATTTAATGTTTGGAGGGCCTGATTCACCCCTCCACTTT. Translating it yields CASSLNLMFGGPDSPLHF. Based on the CDR3 plus reference TRBV7-9 and TRBJ1-6, the full variable domain is DTGVSQNPRHKITKRGQNVTFRCDPISEHNRLYWYRQTLGQGPEFLTYFQNEAQLEKSRLLSDRFSAERPKGSFSTLEIQRTEQGDSAMYLCASSLNLMFGGPDSPLHFGNGTRLTVT.